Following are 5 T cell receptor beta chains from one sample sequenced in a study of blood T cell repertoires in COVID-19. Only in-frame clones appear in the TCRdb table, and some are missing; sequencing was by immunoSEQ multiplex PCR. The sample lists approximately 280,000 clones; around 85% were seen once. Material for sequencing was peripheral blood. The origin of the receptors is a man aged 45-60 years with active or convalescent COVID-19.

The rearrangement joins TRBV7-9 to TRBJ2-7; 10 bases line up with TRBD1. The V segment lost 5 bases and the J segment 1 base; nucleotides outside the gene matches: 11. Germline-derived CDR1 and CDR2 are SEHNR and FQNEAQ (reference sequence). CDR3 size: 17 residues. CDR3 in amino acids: CASSLRGGQGSSYEQYF. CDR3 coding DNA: TGTGCCAGCAGCCTAAGGGGGGGACAGGGGAGTTCCTACGAGCAGTACTTC.

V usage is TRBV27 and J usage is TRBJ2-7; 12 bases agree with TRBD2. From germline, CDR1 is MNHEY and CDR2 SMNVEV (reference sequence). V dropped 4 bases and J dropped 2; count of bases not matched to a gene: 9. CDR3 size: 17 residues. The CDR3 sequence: CASSSRTSGVLAYEQYF. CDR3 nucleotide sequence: TGTGCCAGCAGTTCCAGGACTAGCGGGGTTTTAGCCTACGAGCAGTACTTC.

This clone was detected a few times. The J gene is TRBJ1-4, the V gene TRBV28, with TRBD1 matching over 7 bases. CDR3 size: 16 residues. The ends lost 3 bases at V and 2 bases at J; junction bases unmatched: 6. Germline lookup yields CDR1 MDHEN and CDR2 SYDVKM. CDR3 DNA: TGTGCCAGCAGTTTTGTGACGGGACAGACTAATGAAAAACTGTTTTTT. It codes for CASSFVTGQTNEKLFF.

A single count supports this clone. Written as DNA, the CDR3 is TGCGCCAGCAGCCCCGACAGGGGACCCCCTGGAAACACCATATATTTT. It translates to CASSPDRGPPGNTIYF. The V call is TRBV5-1, the J call TRBJ1-3, with TRBD1 matching over 8 bases. The germline V gene has CDR1 SGHRS and CDR2 YFSETQ. CDR3 length equals 16 residues. Germline trimming cut 4 bases from V and 2 bases from J; bases unmatched to any gene: 8. The full variable domain, its missing parts supplied by reference TRBV5-1 and TRBJ1-3, is KAGVTQTPRYLIKTRGQQVTLSCSPISGHRSVSWYQQTPGQGLQFLFEYFSETQRNKGNFPGRFSGRQFSNSRSEMNVSTLELGDSALYLCASSPDRGPPGNTIYFGEGSWLTVV.

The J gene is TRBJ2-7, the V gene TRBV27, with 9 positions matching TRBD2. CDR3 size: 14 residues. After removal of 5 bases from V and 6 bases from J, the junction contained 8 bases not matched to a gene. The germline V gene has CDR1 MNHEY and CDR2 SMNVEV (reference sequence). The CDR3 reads CASSQRTSAREQYF. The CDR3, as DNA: TGTGCCAGCAGTCAAAGGACTAGCGCCCGCGAGCAGTACTTC.